Below, one T cell receptor (beta chain) is given with its context. This record belongs to a study of CD8 T cells in Susac syndrome. Study-wide background: There were Susac syndrome patients who were therapy-naive at blood draw, others on corticosteroids, and others on intravenous immunoglobulin alone.

All included Susac syndrome patients satisfied recently defined diagnostic criteria for definite or probable disease. While CD8+ and CD4+ T cells were isolated negatively, TEMRA cells were enriched by FACS. Germline-derived CDR1 and CDR2 are GTSNPN and SVGIG (reference sequence). Trimming took 7 bases from V and 2 from J; bases not matched to a gene: 17. The CDR3 is made up of 18 amino acids. The RNA, 0.5 to 1 ug, was put through reverse transcription using random hexamers. TCR beta CDR3 was amplified by immunoSEQ multiplex PCR. This amplification extended across 54 Vbeta and 13 Jbeta segments. TCRdb reprocessed the immunoSEQ multiplex PCR reads via MiXCR and lists one record per CDR3 protein. Of 210,000 or so distinct CDR3 sequences in the sample, about 94% were seen once.

This rearrangement joins TRBV30 to TRBJ2-3, with 11 bases that match TRBD2. The TCR comes from a human donor with Susac syndrome. Sequences were obtained from CD4+ T cells from PBMCs. The CDR3 nucleotides read TGTGCCTCGGCGGGGGGGACTAGCGGATCTCACCTCACAGATACGCAGTATTTT. It yields the protein CASAGGTSGSHLTDTQYF.